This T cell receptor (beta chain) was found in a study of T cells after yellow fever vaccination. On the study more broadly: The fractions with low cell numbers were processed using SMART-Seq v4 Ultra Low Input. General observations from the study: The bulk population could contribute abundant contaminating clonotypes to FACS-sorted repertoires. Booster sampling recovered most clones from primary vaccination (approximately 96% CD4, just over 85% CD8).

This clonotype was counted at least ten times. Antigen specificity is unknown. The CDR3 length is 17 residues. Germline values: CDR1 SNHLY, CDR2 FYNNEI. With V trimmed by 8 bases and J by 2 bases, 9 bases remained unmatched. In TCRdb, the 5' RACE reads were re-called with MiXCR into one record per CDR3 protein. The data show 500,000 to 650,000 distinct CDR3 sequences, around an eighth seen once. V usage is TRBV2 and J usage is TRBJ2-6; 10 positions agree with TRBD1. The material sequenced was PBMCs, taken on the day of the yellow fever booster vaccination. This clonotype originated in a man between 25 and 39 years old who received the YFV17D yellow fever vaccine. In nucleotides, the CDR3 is TGTGCCAGCGATCCGGGACAGGGGATGGCTGGGGCCAACGTCCTGACTTTC. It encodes CASDPGQGMAGANVLTF.